This T cell receptor (beta chain) emerged from a study of shared clonotypes between healthy human individuals. Here immunoSEQ multiplex PCR was the method, and the copy in TCRdb shows in-frame clones only, minus some. This table has 2,500,000 or so clones, about 92% appearing once. This sequence was found in a man between 18 and 35 years old in good health. Sequencing was done on a sample of naive CD4+ T cells sorted from blood. Documented subset: CD45RA+ positively selected.

CDR3 nucleotide sequence: TGTGCCAGCAGCTTGGACAGGGTGCGTTTGGATACGCAGTATTTT. It codes for CASSLDRVRLDTQYF. The chain couples TRBV7-2 to TRBJ2-3, with 8 nucleotides matching TRBD1. CDR3 length: 15 residues. J was trimmed by 6 bases and V by 3 bases; bases with no gene match: 8. The V gene's germline CDR1 is SGHTA and CDR2 FQGNSA. Full variable domain (remainder filled in from reference TRBV7-2 and TRBJ2-3): GAGVSQSPSNKVTEKGKDVELRCDPISGHTALYWYRQSLGQGLEFLIYFQGNSAPDKSGLPSDRFSAERTGGSVSTLTIQRTQQEDSAVYLCASSLDRVRLDTQYFGPGTRLTVL.